The T cell receptor (beta chain) described here comes from a study of shared clonotypes between healthy human individuals. Per germline, CDR1 WNHNN and CDR2 SYGVQD (reference sequence). The length of the CDR3 is 13 residues. Trimming took off 9 bases at V and 5 bases at J, with 17 bases between the two ends. Data came from immunoSEQ multiplex PCR; TCRdb stores just in-frame clones and leaves some out. The sample holds a few hundred thousand clones, around 74% seen once. The specimen sequenced was memory CD4+ T cells sorted from blood. Documented subset: CD45RA-negative fraction. This clonotype originated in a man aged 25 to 45 in good health. The gene calls are TRBV10-1 and TRBJ2-7; D is possibly TRBD1 or TRBD2 (5 bases each). The CDR3 sequence is CASSNPGSDEQYF. The CDR3, as DNA: TGCGCCAGTTCTAACCCAGGGAGCGACGAGCAGTACTTC.